The next 3 T cell receptor beta chains were all read from a single sample in a study of CD8 T cells in ankylosing spondylitis. One entry per CDR3 protein, called by TCRdb with MiXCR from the 5' RACE reads. This sample yields 200,000 or so distinct CDR3 sequences, of which under 15% are seen a single time; roughly 11% belongs to the top ten. The sequencing input was blood, either unsorted or a sorted T cell fraction (not recorded which). Receptors originate from a female donor with ankylosing spondylitis or in good health (not recorded which).

There are a few counts of this clonotype. The chain links TRBV7-8 to TRBJ1-2; 10 bases are shared with TRBD1. CDR1 is SGHVS and CDR2 is FQNEAQ in the germline V gene. CDR3 length equals 15 residues. The V gene end was trimmed by 1 base and the J gene end by 4 bases; junction bases not matched to a gene: 3. In DNA, the CDR3 is TGTGCCAGCAGCTTAGGGACAGGGGGGACCTATGGCTACACCTTC. Translating it yields CASSLGTGGTYGYTF.

Ten or more counts support this clonotype. This sequence joins TRBV12-3 or TRBV12-4 and TRBJ1-1, with a weak D call TRBD1 (5 bases). The CDR3 totals 13 residues. Trimming took 8 bases from V and 4 from J, leaving 14 bases between them. The CDR3 loop reads CASLGTQATEAFF. CDR3 sequence (DNA): TGTGCCAGCCTAGGGACTCAAGCCACTGAAGCTTTCTTT.

This clonotype was picked up many times. J is TRBJ2-1 and V is TRBV5-1, with a tentative D call TRBD2 (5 bases). The V gene lost 4 bases and the J gene lost 0 bases, with 14 bases spanning the gap. Germline loops: CDR1 SGHRS, CDR2 YFSETQ. CDR3 length: 16 amino acids. The CDR3 sequence: CASSGYTGSSYNEQFF. The CDR3 coding sequence is TGCGCCAGCAGCGGTTATACTGGGAGCTCCTACAATGAGCAGTTCTTC.